Listed below are T cell receptor beta chains from one sample, sequenced in a study of blood T cell repertoires in COVID-19. The protocol was immunoSEQ multiplex PCR, while the TCRdb copy is restricted to in-frame clones and leaves out a portion. The sample lists more than 95,000 clones; approximately 85% were seen once. Sequencing used peripheral blood. All receptors derive from a man aged 25 to 40 with COVID-19, enrolled during active disease. Both conserved end residues are part of each CDR3. The D gene is left open where the match is weak. Clone size is shown for a subset of rows, as once, few, many or a class of expanded clone.

D gene,J gene,V gene,clone size,CDR3 DNA,CDR3 protein
TRBD1,TRBJ2-7,TRBV14,NA,TGTGCCAGCAGCCAGATCGACAGGGTGGTCTACGAGCAGTACTTC,CASSQIDRVVYEQYF
TRBD1,TRBJ1-2,TRBV12-3/TRBV12-4,NA,TGTGCCAGCAGTTCCGGGACAGCTTATGGCTACACCTTC,CASSSGTAYGYTF
TRBD1,TRBJ1-1,TRBV5-1,NA,TGCGCCAGCAGCTTTGGGACAGGGGGCGTGGGAACGAGAGCTTTCTTT,CASSFGTGGVGTRAFF
TRBD2,TRBJ2-7,TRBV4-2,NA,TGTGCCAGCAGCCAACTTAGCGGGAGTGCTCCCTACGAGCAGTACTTC,CASSQLSGSAPYEQYF
TRBD1,TRBJ2-1,TRBV10-1,NA,TGCGCCAGCAGTGAGGACAGGGCTTACAATGAGCAGTTCTTC,CASSEDRAYNEQFF
NA,TRBJ2-5,TRBV5-1,few,TGCGCCAGCACCAGGGGGGGAGCGGGAGAAGAGACCCAGTACTTC,CASTRGGAGEETQYF
NA,TRBJ2-5,TRBV29-1,NA,TGCAGCGTCGATTTAGGTCAGGGAGAGACCCAGTACTTC,CSVDLGQGETQYF
NA,TRBJ2-3,TRBV5-1,NA,TGCGCCAGCAGCTTGGGCGGATTGCGCACAGATACGCAGTATTTT,CASSLGGLRTDTQYF
NA,TRBJ2-7,TRBV7-2,NA,TGTGCCAGCAGCTTAACGGGACACAACTCCTACGAGCAGTACTTC,CASSLTGHNSYEQYF
NA,TRBJ1-1,TRBV5-1,NA,TGCGCCAGCAGCAAGGACAGTATGAACACTGAAGCTTTCTTT,CASSKDSMNTEAFF
NA,TRBJ1-5,TRBV9,once,TGTGCCAGCAGCGTAGACAGTAATGACAATCAGCCCCAGCATTTT,CASSVDSNDNQPQHF
TRBD1,TRBJ1-6,TRBV15,NA,TGTGCCACCAGCAGAGAAAGGGGGCATTCACCCCTCCACTTT,CATSRERGHSPLHF
TRBD1,TRBJ2-7,TRBV5-6,NA,TGTGCCAGCAGCCGACCTCAGGGGGCTGGATACGAGCAGTACTTC,CASSRPQGAGYEQYF
NA,TRBJ1-5,TRBV28,NA,TGTGCCAGCAGTTTTAGTCCTATGACAGTGAGAGGTCGTAGCAATCAGCCCCAGCATTTT,CASSFSPMTVRGRSNQPQHF
NA,TRBJ2-5,TRBV7-6,NA,TGTGCCAGCAGCGGCAGATGGGGGTCCGGGAGAGAGACCCAGTACTTC,CASSGRWGSGRETQYF
NA,TRBJ2-3,TRBV7-6,NA,TGTGCCAGCAGCGACAGATACACAGATACGCAGTATTTT,CASSDRYTDTQYF
TRBD1,TRBJ2-3,TRBV5-4,NA,TGTGCCAGCAGCGATGACAGGGGGCCTACAGATACGCAGTATTTT,CASSDDRGPTDTQYF
TRBD2,TRBJ2-7,TRBV4-1,NA,TGCGCCAGCAGCCGATCGTCGGCGGGAGGGCACGAGCAGTACTTC,CASSRSSAGGHEQYF
NA,TRBJ1-6,TRBV24-1,NA,TGTGCCACCAGTGATTTCAGGGATAATTCACCCCTCCACTTT,CATSDFRDNSPLHF
TRBD1,TRBJ2-3,TRBV3-1/TRBV3-2,NA,TGTGCCAGCAGCCGACAGGGGAGCACAGATACGCAGTATTTT,CASSRQGSTDTQYF
NA,TRBJ1-6,TRBV7-9,NA,TGTGCCAGCAGCCGCACTAGTAATTCACCCCTCCACTTT,CASSRTSNSPLHF
NA,TRBJ2-1,TRBV10-3,NA,TGTGCCATCAGTGAGGCTCAGGGGAACTCCTACAATGAGCAGTTCTTC,CAISEAQGNSYNEQFF
NA,TRBJ1-5,TRBV28,NA,TGTGCCAGCAGTTTACCCCCGGGGGGTAGCAATCAGCCCCAGCATTTT,CASSLPPGGSNQPQHF
NA,TRBJ1-5,TRBV5-5,NA,TGTGCCAGCAGCTTGGTATGGGGCCGGAACCAGCCCCAGCATTTT,CASSLVWGRNQPQHF
NA,TRBJ2-3,TRBV19,few,TGTGCCAGTAGTGGGGCCGCCACAGATACGCAGTATTTT,CASSGAATDTQYF
NA,TRBJ2-7,TRBV30,NA,TGTGCCTGGTTCCGTGTGCGGGGCGCTGGGTCCTACGAGCAGTACTTC,CAWFRVRGAGSYEQYF
TRBD1,TRBJ1-5,TRBV6-5,NA,TGTGCCAGCACTCTGGTGGCAGGGGGCCAGCCCCAGCATTTT,CASTLVAGGQPQHF
NA,TRBJ1-3,TRBV4-3,once,TGCGCCAGCAGCCAAGGCGCAGCGTGGGGGGTGGTATCTGGAAACACCATATATTTT,CASSQGAAWGVVSGNTIYF
NA,TRBJ2-7,TRBV12-3/TRBV12-4,once,TGTGCCAGCAGTTTCAGCGACGAGCAGTACTTC,CASSFSDEQYF
NA,TRBJ1-4,TRBV27,NA,TGTGCCAGCAGTTACACCGGGACACCCAGGGCTTGGGAAAAACTGTTTTTT,CASSYTGTPRAWEKLFF
NA,TRBJ1-1,TRBV7-3,NA,TGTGCCAGCAGCTCGAATCCGGGGAACACTGAAGCTTTCTTT,CASSSNPGNTEAFF
NA,TRBJ2-3,TRBV24-1,NA,TGTGCCACCAGTGAGCGAGATGGCACAGATACGCAGTATTTT,CATSERDGTDTQYF
NA,TRBJ1-3,TRBV6-5,NA,TGTGCCAGCAGGGGGACATTATTCGGAAACACCATATATTTT,CASRGTLFGNTIYF
NA,TRBJ1-1,TRBV14,once,TGTGCCAGCAGCCTCCGAACAGGGAGTACCACTGAAGCTTTCTTT,CASSLRTGSTTEAFF
NA,TRBJ1-5,TRBV14,NA,TGTGCCAGCAGCCAAGAGGCAGGGGATGGGGACCTTGGCAATCAGCCCCAGCATTTT,CASSQEAGDGDLGNQPQHF
NA,TRBJ2-2,TRBV5-1,NA,TGCGCCAGCAGCTTGTTAACCGGGGAGCTGTTTTTT,CASSLLTGELFF
NA,TRBJ2-7,TRBV11-3,NA,TGTGCCAGCAGCCCCAGAGGACTATACGAGCAGTACTTC,CASSPRGLYEQYF
TRBD1,TRBJ2-3,TRBV30,NA,TGTGCCTGGGATAGGACAGGGGAGGATACGCAGTATTTT,CAWDRTGEDTQYF
NA,TRBJ2-2,TRBV29-1,NA,TGCAGCGTCGAGGGACAGAACACCGGGGAGCTGTTTTTT,CSVEGQNTGELFF
NA,TRBJ1-1,TRBV11-2,NA,TGTGCCAGCAGCTTTACAGCCATGAACACTGAAGCTTTCTTT,CASSFTAMNTEAFF
NA,TRBJ1-1,TRBV11-2,NA,TGTGCCAGCAGCCCCCCCGGAGCAGCGAACACTGAAGCTTTCTTT,CASSPPGAANTEAFF
TRBD2,TRBJ2-1,TRBV5-1,NA,TGCGCCAGCGCACGCGGGGGTACCCACAATGAGCAGTTCTTC,CASARGGTHNEQFF
NA,TRBJ1-1,TRBV5-5,NA,TGTGCCAGCAGCTTGCCGGGGGGTCTTAACACTGAAGCTTTCTTT,CASSLPGGLNTEAFF